This TCR beta chain came from a study of OX40 agonist ivuxolimab in advanced cancers. The table came from immunoSEQ multiplex PCR; TCRdb's copy has only in-frame clones and leaves some out. The repertoire holds roughly 60,000 clones, with less than 90% as singletons. Material: CD4+ or CD8+ T cells sorted from blood, obtained in a trial of the OX40 agonist ivuxolimab. The receptor was isolated from an adult with an advanced solid tumor such as melanoma, head and neck, liver or kidney cancer.

CDR3 protein: CASSSYKNIQYF. The CDR3 DNA follows: TGTGCCAGCAGTTCGTACAAAAACATTCAGTACTTC. This chain joins TRBV28 and TRBJ2-4, with no clear D. Germline assignment: CDR1 MDHEN and CDR2 SYDVKM. With 4 bases removed from V and 3 bases from J, the gap between germline ends came to 4 bases. The CDR3 length is 12 residues.